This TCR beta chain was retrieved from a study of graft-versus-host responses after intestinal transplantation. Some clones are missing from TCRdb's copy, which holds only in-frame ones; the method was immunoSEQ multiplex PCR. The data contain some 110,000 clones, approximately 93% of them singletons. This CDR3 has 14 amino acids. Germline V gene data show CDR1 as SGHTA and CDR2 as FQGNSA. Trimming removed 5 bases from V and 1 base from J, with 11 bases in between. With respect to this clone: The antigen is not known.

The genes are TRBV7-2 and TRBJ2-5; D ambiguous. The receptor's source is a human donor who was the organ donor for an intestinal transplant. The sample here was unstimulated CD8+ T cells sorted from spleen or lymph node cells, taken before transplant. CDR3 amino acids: CASSAEAFQETQYF. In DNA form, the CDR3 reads TGTGCCAGCAGCGCAGAGGCTTTCCAAGAGACCCAGTACTTC. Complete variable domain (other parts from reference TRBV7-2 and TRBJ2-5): GAGVSQSPSNKVTEKGKDVELRCDPISGHTALYWYRQSLGQGLEFLIYFQGNSAPDKSGLPSDRFSAERTGGSVSTLTIQRTQQEDSAVYLCASSAEAFQETQYFGPGTRLLVL.